A selection of T cell receptor beta chains follows, all from one sample in a study of T cells in Graves' hyperthyroidism and ophthalmopathy. MiXCR, run by TCRdb on the multiplex PCR reads, gives a single entry per CDR3 protein. This sample carries approximately 400,000 distinct CDR3 sequences, around a sixth of them seen once, and the ten largest clones take less than 45%. The sample consisted of blood. All receptors derive from a man between 18 and 29 years old with Graves' ophthalmopathy. The CDR3 runs from the conserved cysteine through the conserved F or W. A D gene is named only where the DNA matches it firmly. The listing skips clone size in some rows; elsewhere it reads once, few, many or a size class.

CDR3,DNA,length,D,size,V,J
CSAHPGNQPQHF,TGCAGTGCCCACCCGGGGAATCAGCCCCAGCATTTT,12,-,-,TRBV20-1,TRBJ1-5
CAISESSGGLAAIQETQYF,TGTGCCATCAGTGAGTCTAGCGGGGGGTTGGCAGCAATCCAAGAGACCCAGTACTTC,19,TRBD2,many,TRBV10-3,TRBJ2-5
CASSQRGRTNYNEQFF,TGTGCCAGCAGCCAGCGGGGCCGAACAAATTACAATGAGCAGTTCTTC,16,TRBD2,few,TRBV28,TRBJ2-1
CASSARGLGTGELFF,TGTGCCAGCAGTGCGAGGGGGCTGGGCACCGGGGAGCTGTTTTTT,15,TRBD1,few,TRBV2,TRBJ2-2
CASRTQGEETQYF,TGTGCCAGCAGAACACAGGGAGAGGAGACCCAGTACTTC,13,-,-,TRBV6-1,TRBJ2-5
CASSEGVNQPQHF,TGCGCCAGCAGTGAGGGTGTTAATCAGCCCCAGCATTTT,13,-,few,TRBV10-1,TRBJ1-5
CASSRTTNTLAQEEQYF,TGTGCCAGCAGCCGTACCACAAACACCCTTGCTCAGGAGGAGCAGTACTTC,17,-,many,TRBV11-3,TRBJ2-7
CASTSGDSYATNEKLFF,TGTGCCAGCACCTCCGGGGACAGCTATGCAACTAATGAAAAACTGTTTTTT,17,TRBD1,many,TRBV28,TRBJ1-4
CASSYMGGSLDSPLHF,TGTGCCAGCAGTTACATGGGGGGGAGTTTGGATTCACCCCTCCACTTT,16,-,few,TRBV6-5,TRBJ1-6
CASSAGGGRFIGYNEQFF,TGTGCCAGCAGCGCAGGGGGGGGCCGGTTTATTGGCTACAATGAGCAGTTCTTC,18,-,many,TRBV11-2,TRBJ2-1
CSVRTENSYGYTF,TGCAGCGTTCGGACAGAGAATTCCTATGGCTACACCTTC,13,-,few,TRBV29-1,TRBJ1-2
CASSYSPTSGSTDTQYF,TGTGCCAGCAGTTACTCCCCGACTAGCGGCAGCACAGATACGCAGTATTTT,17,TRBD2,few,TRBV2,TRBJ2-3
CSVEDLIEASGGRTDTQYF,TGCAGCGTTGAAGATCTTATCGAAGCTAGCGGGGGCCGTACAGATACGCAGTATTTT,19,TRBD2,many,TRBV29-1,TRBJ2-3
CASSFTDRGDYTF,TGTGCCAGCAGCTTCACGGACAGGGGAGACTACACCTTC,13,TRBD1,-,TRBV7-9,TRBJ1-2
CASSWGQLNEQFF,TGTGCCAGCAGCTGGGGACAGCTCAATGAGCAGTTCTTC,13,TRBD1,few,TRBV5-8,TRBJ2-1
CASSQWPDRGNTEAFF,TGCGCCAGCAGCCAATGGCCGGACAGGGGAAACACTGAAGCTTTCTTT,16,TRBD1,-,TRBV4-1,TRBJ1-1
CASNPSGGANTGELFF,TGTGCCAGTAATCCTAGCGGGGGGGCGAACACCGGGGAGCTGTTTTTT,16,TRBD2,-,TRBV19,TRBJ2-2
CASSLTSSTDTQYF,TGTGCCAGCAGTTTAACGTCCAGCACAGATACGCAGTATTTT,14,-,many,TRBV27,TRBJ2-3
CASSLRQGDTQYF,TGTGCCAGCAGCCTGCGACAGGGAGATACGCAGTATTTT,13,TRBD1,many,TRBV5-8,TRBJ2-3
CASSQRTVRDGYNEQFF,TGTGCCAGCAGCCAAAGGACGGTACGGGACGGATACAATGAGCAGTTCTTC,17,-,-,TRBV7-9,TRBJ2-1
CSVTGVSTDTQYF,TGCAGCGTTACTGGGGTCAGCACAGATACGCAGTATTTT,13,-,-,TRBV29-1,TRBJ2-3
CASREEGTNQPQHF,TGTGCCAGCAGAGAGGAGGGAACCAATCAGCCCCAGCATTTT,14,-,-,TRBV3-1,TRBJ1-5
CASSAMLEADTQYF,TGTGCCAGCAGCGCTATGCTAGAAGCAGATACGCAGTATTTT,14,-,many,TRBV7-2,TRBJ2-3
CASSLTGQKGTQYF,TGTGCCAGCAGCCTCACGGGTCAAAAGGGGACCCAGTACTTC,14,-,many,TRBV7-9,TRBJ2-5
CASSALGTDTQYF,TGTGCCAGCAGTGCCTTGGGCACAGATACGCAGTATTTT,13,-,few,TRBV25-1,TRBJ2-3
CASSHTPTSGGAYEQYF,TGTGCCAGCAGCCACACCCCGACTAGCGGGGGGGCATACGAGCAGTACTTC,17,TRBD2,-,TRBV3-1,TRBJ2-7
CASSYAPGQAGTDTQYF,TGTGCCAGCAGTTACGCTCCGGGACAGGCTGGCACAGATACGCAGTATTTT,17,TRBD1,few,TRBV6-5,TRBJ2-3
CASSATGQSSTDTQYF,TGTGCCAGCAGCGCGACAGGCCAATCTAGCACAGATACGCAGTATTTT,16,-,many,TRBV11-2,TRBJ2-3
CASSLDYGGFYEQYF,TGTGCCAGCAGCTTAGATTACGGGGGATTCTACGAGCAGTACTTC,15,-,many,TRBV11-3,TRBJ2-7
CAISGTGGDDYGYTF,TGTGCCATCAGTGGAACAGGGGGCGACGACTATGGCTACACCTTC,15,TRBD1,many,TRBV10-3,TRBJ1-2
CSASLAGERGYTF,TGCAGTGCTTCCCTCGCCGGGGAGAGGGGCTACACCTTC,13,-,-,TRBV20-1,TRBJ1-2
CASSSGDSGANVLTF,TGTGCCAGCAGTTCAGGGGATTCTGGGGCCAACGTCCTGACTTTC,15,-,many,TRBV6-1,TRBJ2-6
CASSYGRDPVYEQFF,TGTGCCAGCAGTTACGGGCGGGACCCCGTCTATGAGCAGTTCTTC,15,-,few,TRBV6-6,TRBJ2-1
CASSSEAEAFF,TGTGCCAGCAGCTCGGAAGCTGAAGCTTTCTTT,11,-,many,TRBV5-1,TRBJ1-1
CASSPRGSGARGRTDTQYF,TGCGCCAGCAGCCCGAGGGGCAGCGGGGCTCGAGGGAGGACAGATACGCAGTATTTT,19,TRBD2,-,TRBV5-1,TRBJ2-3
CASSQHSTGELFF,TGTGCCAGCAGCCAGCACAGCACCGGGGAGCTGTTTTTT,13,-,many,TRBV3-1,TRBJ2-2
CSAIESDYGYTF,TGCAGTGCTATTGAGTCGGACTATGGCTACACCTTC,12,-,many,TRBV20-1,TRBJ1-2
CSAREQGFYEQYF,TGCAGTGCTAGAGAGCAGGGATTCTACGAGCAGTACTTC,13,-,few,TRBV20-1,TRBJ2-7
CVSSTGGGHNSPLHF,TGTGTCAGCAGTACAGGGGGCGGACATAATTCACCCCTCCACTTT,15,TRBD1,-,TRBV6-5,TRBJ1-6
CASSVQGASVTEAFF,TGTGCCAGCAGCGTACAGGGGGCGAGTGTTACTGAAGCTTTCTTT,15,TRBD1,-,TRBV9,TRBJ1-1
CASSPRTGGAGEAFF,TGTGCCAGCAGTCCCCGGACAGGGGGCGCAGGCGAAGCTTTCTTT,15,TRBD1,many,TRBV27,TRBJ1-1
CSALPDQRDGYTF,TGCAGTGCTCTGCCCGATCAGCGGGACGGCTACACCTTC,13,-,many,TRBV20-1,TRBJ1-2
CASSSVYGYTF,TGTGCCAGCAGCTCCGTATATGGCTACACCTTC,11,-,many,TRBV7-2,TRBJ1-2
CASRMLQGYNSPLHF,TGTGCCAGCAGGATGCTACAGGGCTATAATTCACCCCTCCACTTT,15,-,many,TRBV11-2,TRBJ1-6
CASSGLAGGGEQYF,TGTGCCAGCAGCGGACTAGCGGGGGGCGGGGAGCAGTACTTC,14,TRBD2,many,TRBV12-3/TRBV12-4,TRBJ2-7